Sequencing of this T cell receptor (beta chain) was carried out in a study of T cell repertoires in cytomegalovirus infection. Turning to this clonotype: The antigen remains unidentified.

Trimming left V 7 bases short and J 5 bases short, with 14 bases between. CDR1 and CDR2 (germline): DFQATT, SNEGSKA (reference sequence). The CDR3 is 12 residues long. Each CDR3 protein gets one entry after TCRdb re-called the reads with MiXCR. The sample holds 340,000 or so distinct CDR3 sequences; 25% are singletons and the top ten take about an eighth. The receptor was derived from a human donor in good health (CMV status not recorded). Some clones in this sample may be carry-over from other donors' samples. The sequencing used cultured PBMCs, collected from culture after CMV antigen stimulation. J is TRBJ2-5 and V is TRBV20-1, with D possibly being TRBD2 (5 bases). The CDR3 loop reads CSVYGGWETQYF. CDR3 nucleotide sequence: TGCAGTGTCTATGGAGGATGGGAGACCCAGTACTTC.